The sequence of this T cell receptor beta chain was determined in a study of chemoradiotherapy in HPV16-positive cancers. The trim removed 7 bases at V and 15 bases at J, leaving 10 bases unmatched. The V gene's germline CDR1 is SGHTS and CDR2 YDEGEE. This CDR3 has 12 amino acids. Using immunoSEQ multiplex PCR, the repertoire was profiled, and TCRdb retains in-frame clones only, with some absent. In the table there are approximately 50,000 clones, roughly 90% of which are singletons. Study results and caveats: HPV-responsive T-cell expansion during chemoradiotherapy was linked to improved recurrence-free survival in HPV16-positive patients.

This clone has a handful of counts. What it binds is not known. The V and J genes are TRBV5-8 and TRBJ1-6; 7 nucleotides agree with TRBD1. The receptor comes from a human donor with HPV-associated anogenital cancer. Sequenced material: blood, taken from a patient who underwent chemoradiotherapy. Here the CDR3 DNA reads TGTGCCAGCTCATACGGGACAGCGAACCTCCACTTT. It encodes CASSYGTANLHF.